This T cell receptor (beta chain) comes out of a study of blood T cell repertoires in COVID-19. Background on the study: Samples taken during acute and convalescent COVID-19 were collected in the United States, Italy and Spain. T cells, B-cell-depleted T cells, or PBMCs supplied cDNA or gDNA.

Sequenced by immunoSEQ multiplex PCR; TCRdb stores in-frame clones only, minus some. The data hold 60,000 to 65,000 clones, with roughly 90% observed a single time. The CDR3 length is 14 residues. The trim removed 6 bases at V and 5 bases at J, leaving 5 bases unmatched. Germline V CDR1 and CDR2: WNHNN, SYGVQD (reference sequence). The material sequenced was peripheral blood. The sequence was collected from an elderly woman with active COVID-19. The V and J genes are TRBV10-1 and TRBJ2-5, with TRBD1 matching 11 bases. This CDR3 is CASSGQGATETQYF. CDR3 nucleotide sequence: TGCGCCAGCAGCGGACAGGGGGCAACGGAGACCCAGTACTTC.